The T cell receptor (beta chain) under discussion was sequenced for a study of blood T cell repertoires in COVID-19. On the study more broadly: PBMCs, B-cell-depleted T cells, or T cells provided the cDNA or gDNA that made up the material.

The trim removed 5 bases at V and 3 bases at J, leaving 15 bases unmatched. This CDR3 region has 17 residues. Germline CDR1 SGDLS, CDR2 YYNGEE. Under the authors' procedure: Reference gene primer amplification in the assay estimated nucleated cell counts. Assay used: immunoSEQ multiplex PCR; TCRdb lists only in-frame clones, some missing. V, J and clone size reflect that table, while D and trimming were determined from the DNA. The sample holds about 130,000 clones, about 70% seen once. This clonotype originated in a man aged 55 to 69 with acute or convalescent COVID-19. V is TRBV9 and J is TRBJ1-2; TRBD1 matches at 8 bases. Sequencing input: peripheral blood. The CDR3 coding sequence is TGTGCCAGCAGTGATAATTATGTTGGACAGGGCTACTATGGCTACACCTTC. It is translated as CASSDNYVGQGYYGYTF.